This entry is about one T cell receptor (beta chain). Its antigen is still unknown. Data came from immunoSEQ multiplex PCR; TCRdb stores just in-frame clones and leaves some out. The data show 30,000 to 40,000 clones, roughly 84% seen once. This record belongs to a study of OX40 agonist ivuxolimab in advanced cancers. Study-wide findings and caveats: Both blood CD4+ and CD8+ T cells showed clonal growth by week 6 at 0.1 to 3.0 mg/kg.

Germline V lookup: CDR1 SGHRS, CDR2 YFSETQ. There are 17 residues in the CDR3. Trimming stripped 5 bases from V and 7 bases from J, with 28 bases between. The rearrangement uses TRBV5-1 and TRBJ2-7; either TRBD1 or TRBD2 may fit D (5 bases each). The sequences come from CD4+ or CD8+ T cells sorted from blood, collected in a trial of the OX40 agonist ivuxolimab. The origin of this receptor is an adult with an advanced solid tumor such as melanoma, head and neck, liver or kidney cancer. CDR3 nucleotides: TGCGCCAGCAGTTCGTTCCTCGGACGAGAGGGGACGAGAGAGCAGTACTTC. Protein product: CASSSFLGREGTREQYF. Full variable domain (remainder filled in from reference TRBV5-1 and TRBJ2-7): KAGVTQTPRYLIKTRGQQVTLSCSPISGHRSVSWYQQTPGQGLQFLFEYFSETQRNKGNFPGRFSGRQFSNSRSEMNVSTLELGDSALYLCASSSFLGREGTREQYFGPGTRLTVT.